The next 30 T cell receptor beta chains were all read from a single sample in a study of molecular identifiers for immune sequencing clone quantification. TCRdb passed the PCR reads through MiXCR, listing each CDR3 protein once. The sample yields 90,000 or so distinct CDR3 sequences, over 20% seen once. The sequencing sample was made of naive CD8+ T cells from blood, with Jurkat cell RNA spiked in. The subset here: FACS-sorted CD8+CD4-CCR7+CD45RA+ naive T cells. Receptor source: a human donor in good health. Some libraries in this study had Jurkat cell RNA spiked in.

Turning to this clonotype: A much larger clonotype is one base distant, so this may be a read error. The V gene is TRBV2, the J gene TRBJ2-5; D perhaps matches TRBD1 (6 bases). The CDR3 covers 15 residues. The V and J ends lost 6 bases and 5 bases respectively, with 19 bases between them. Germline V gene sequence: CDR1 SNHLY, CDR2 FYNNEI. CDR3 DNA: TGTGCCAGCAGCGCTTGGACAGCCAAGCATGAGACCCAGTACTTC. Amino acid sequence: CASSAWTAKHETQYF.

About this clonotype: This clone may be a read error of a much larger clone one base away. The final CDR3 position lacks the conserved phenylalanine or tryptophan, pointing to a likely read error. The DNA for the CDR3 is TGTGCCAGCAGCTTAGGCCGTCTTATGAACACTGAAGCTTTCTCT. It codes for CASSLGRLMNTEAFS. V usage is TRBV7-2 and J usage is TRBJ1-1; D is unclear. Trimming removed 1 base from V and 0 bases from J, with 9 bases in between. CDR3 length: 15 residues. CDR1 is SGHTA and CDR2 is FQGNSA in the germline V gene.

This clonotype was recorded many times. The rearrangement uses TRBV29-1 and TRBJ2-7, with D possibly matching TRBD2 (6 bases). V shed 6 bases and J shed 0 bases, with 21 bases lying between them. This CDR3 is 16 amino acids long. Germline lookup yields CDR1 SQVTM and CDR2 ANQGSEA. The CDR3 sequence: CSVEGPVGFSSYEQYF. The CDR3 coding sequence is TGCAGCGTGGAGGGCCCGGTTGGCTTCAGCTCCTACGAGCAGTACTTC.

This clonotype showed up many times. The chain carries TRBV3-1 and TRBJ2-5; a possible D gene is TRBD2 (5 bases). This CDR3 spans 15 amino acids. V shed 4 bases and J shed 5 bases, with 17 bases lying between them. The germline CDR1 and CDR2 sequences are LGHDT and YNNKEL (reference sequence). CDR3 nucleotide sequence: TGTGCCAGCAGCCCGGACTGGAGTAGCACGGAGACCCAGTACTTC. Its protein product is CASSPDWSSTETQYF.

In its sample, this clonotype was seen a few times. This chain connects TRBV24-1 to TRBJ2-1, with 10 bases fitting TRBD2. The length of the CDR3 is 17 residues. Germline CDR1 is KGHDR and CDR2 is SFDVKD. J lost 5 bases, V lost 0 bases, and 6 bases had no gene match. Here the CDR3 reads CATSDLPGTSVDNEQFF. The CDR3, as DNA: TGTGCCACCAGTGATTTGCCCGGGACTAGCGTTGACAATGAGCAGTTCTTC.

At least ten counts were recorded for this clonotype. V and J are TRBV20-1 and TRBJ2-2; possible D gene TRBD2, 5 bases. The CDR3 length is 15 residues. V shed 3 bases and J shed 1 base, with 12 bases lying between them. CDR1 DFQATT and CDR2 SNEGSKA come from the germline V gene (reference sequence). For the CDR3, the DNA is TGCAGTGCTAGGAGCGGTGTGGGGAACACCGGGGAGCTGTTTTTT. Its protein is CSARSGVGNTGELFF.

This clonotype was counted a few times. J is TRBJ2-7 and V is TRBV27, with D possibly TRBD2 on 5 matching bases. V was shortened by 2 bases and J by 3 bases, with 14 bases between the two germline ends. The CDR3 length is 15 residues. CDR1 MNHEY and CDR2 SMNVEV come from the germline V gene (reference sequence). CDR3 sequence: CASSLGLGGLYEQYF. CDR3 sequence (DNA): TGTGCCAGCAGTTTAGGCCTAGGCGGGCTCTACGAGCAGTACTTC.

Worth noting for this clonotype: Possible read error: a much larger clone is one base away. The chain employs TRBV28 and TRBJ1-5, with a tentative D call TRBD1 (6 bases). Germline V gene sequence: CDR1 MDHEN, CDR2 SYDVKM. The CDR3 sequence is 17 residues long. CDR3 nucleotide sequence: TGTGCCAGCAGTCTCCGACAGGTCGGGCGGAGCAATCAGCCCCGGCATTTT. Protein sequence: CASSLRQVGRSNQPRHF.

The J gene is TRBJ1-4, the V gene TRBV4-3, with 10 bases matching TRBD1. This CDR3 comprises 16 residues. The V gene end was trimmed by 3 bases and the J gene end by 7 bases; junction bases not matched to a gene: 8. Germline-derived CDR1 and CDR2 are LGHNA and YSLEER. For the CDR3, the DNA is TGCGCCAGCAGCCAGGGACCGGGACAGGGGAGTGAAAAACTGTTTTTT. It codes for CASSQGPGQGSEKLFF.

This clonotype was counted many times. The chain uses TRBV4-3 and TRBJ2-7; unclear D gene. Trimming shortened V by 0 bases and J by 2 bases, and 8 bases separated the two germline ends. This CDR3 is built from 14 residues. Germline V gives CDR1 LGHNA, CDR2 YSLEER. The CDR3 nucleotides read TGCGCCAGCAGCCAAGATACGGGTACCTACGAGCAGTACTTC. Encoded protein: CASSQDTGTYEQYF.

This clonotype was counted at least ten times. The chain has TRBV20-1 and TRBJ2-3; no firm D call. CDR1 and CDR2 (germline): DFQATT, SNEGSKA (reference sequence). CDR3 length: 13 amino acids. The germline V and J ends were trimmed by 3 bases and 2 bases, with 9 bases remaining between them. The DNA of the CDR3 is TGCAGTGCTAGCGGTGCCATCACAGATACGCAGTATTTT. Protein: CSASGAITDTQYF.

This clonotype was observed at least ten times. V is TRBV6-2 or TRBV6-3 and J is TRBJ2-7, with TRBD2 as a possible D gene (6 bases). V lost 7 bases, J lost 0 bases, and 16 bases lay in between. This CDR3 comprises 15 residues. Germline V gene lookup returns CDR1 MNHEY and CDR2 SVGEGT. CDR3 coding DNA: TGTGCCAGCACTCAAGCGGGCGGCTTCTCCTACGAGCAGTACTTC. Translated, it gives CASTQAGGFSYEQYF.

This clonotype was seen repeatedly, ten times or more. This sequence joins TRBV30 and TRBJ1-4; no reliable D call. V lost 6 bases to trimming and J lost 8 bases, with 19 bases between them. CDR1 is GTSNPN, CDR2 SVGIG, per germline (reference sequence). The CDR3 contains 14 residues. The CDR3 nucleotides are TGTGCCTGTTCGCCCCCGTCCCGTGGGGAAAAACTGTTTTTT. This codes for CACSPPSRGEKLFF. Variable domain in full (rest from reference TRBV30 and TRBJ1-4): SQTIHQWPATLVQPVGSPLSLECTVEGTSNPNLYWYRQAAGRGLQLLFYSVGIGQISSEVPQNLSASRPQDRQFILSSKKLLLSDSGFYLCACSPPSRGEKLFFGSGTQLSVL.

This clonotype was detected many times. The chain is built from TRBV11-2 and TRBJ2-7; tentatively, D is TRBD1 or TRBD2 (5 bases each). Germline V lookup: CDR1 SGHAT, CDR2 FQNNGV. This CDR3 is built from 15 residues. Trimming cost V 6 bases and J 2 bases, with 17 bases left between them. For the CDR3, the DNA is TGTGCCAGCAGTCCTGGGAGCAGGGTGGCCTACGAGCAGTACTTC. Its protein is CASSPGSRVAYEQYF.

This chain joins TRBV6-2 or TRBV6-3 and TRBJ1-1, with D perhaps matching TRBD1 (5 bases). Germline CDR1 is MNHEY and CDR2 is SVGEGT. Trimming pared 6 bases from V and 1 base from J, leaving 12 bases between. The CDR3 extends over 14 amino acids. CDR3 sequence reads: CASSAGRENTEAFF. The CDR3 region has the DNA TGTGCCAGCAGCGCGGGACGCGAGAACACTGAAGCTTTCTTT.

At least ten counts were recorded for this clonotype. V gene TRBV28 combines with J gene TRBJ2-7; TRBD1 agrees at 8 bases. Germline CDR1 reads MDHEN; CDR2 reads SYDVKM. CDR3 length: 13 residues. J gave up 2 bases and V 6 bases, and 3 bases lay outside the gene matches. CDR3 protein: CASSYRGTYEQYF. The CDR3 DNA sequence: TGTGCCAGCAGCTACAGGGGGACCTACGAGCAGTACTTC.

V is TRBV4-1 and J is TRBJ2-3; 7 nucleotides match TRBD2. The CDR3 loop spans 17 amino acids. Losses at the gene ends were 0 bases for V and 6 bases for J; bases not matched to a gene: 12. The germline V gene encodes CDR1 MGHRA and CDR2 YSYEKL. The CDR3, as DNA: TGCGCCAGCAGCCAAGATCCCCATATCCGGGAGGACGATACGCAGTATTTT. The encoded protein is CASSQDPHIREDDTQYF.

The chain carries TRBV11-2 and TRBJ2-7; D is ambiguous. The ends were cut back, 1 base at V and 6 bases at J, with 7 bases in the middle. The CDR3 covers 12 residues. From germline, CDR1 is SGHAT and CDR2 FQNNGV. CDR3 in DNA: TGTGCCAGCAGCTTAGGAGGATCCGAGCAGTACTTC. Translation: CASSLGGSEQYF.

This clonotype was counted a few times. The chain uses TRBV29-1 and TRBJ2-5, with D perhaps TRBD1 (6 bases). CDR1 SQVTM and CDR2 ANQGSEA come from the germline V gene. Trimming removed 4 bases from V and 4 bases from J, with 16 bases in between. The CDR3 has 14 amino acids. The CDR3 spells CSVGSTGELETQYF. CDR3 coding DNA: TGCAGCGTTGGATCGACAGGAGAGTTAGAGACCCAGTACTTC.

CDR3 protein: CASSEGDAPNEQFF. In DNA, the CDR3 is TGTGCCAGCAGTGAAGGGGATGCCCCCAATGAGCAGTTCTTC. The J gene is TRBJ2-1, the V gene TRBV25-1; D unclear. The CDR3 has 14 amino acids. Trimming pared 2 bases from V and 6 bases from J, leaving 11 bases between. Germline assignment: CDR1 MGHDK and CDR2 SYGVNS. Complete variable domain (other parts from reference TRBV25-1 and TRBJ2-1): EADIYQTPRYLVIGTGKKITLECSQTMGHDKMYWYQQDPGMELHLIHYSYGVNSTEKGDLSSESTVSRIRTEHFPLTLESARPSHTSQYLCASSEGDAPNEQFFGPGTRLTVL.

About this clonotype itself: This clone may be a read error of a much larger clone one base away. This chain connects TRBV12-3 or TRBV12-4 to TRBJ1-2; D gene ambiguous. CDR3 length equals 12 residues. V shed 7 bases and J shed 8 bases, with 14 bases lying between them. The CDR3 protein is CASTVGGPGYTF. As DNA, the CDR3 is TGTGCCAGCACCGTGGGAGGGCCCGGCTACACCTTC.

This clonotype was observed many times. V is TRBV20-1 and J is TRBJ2-7; 10 bases line up with TRBD2. The CDR3 extends over 14 amino acids. Germline values: CDR1 DFQATT, CDR2 SNEGSKA (reference sequence). The V and J ends lost 0 bases and 3 bases, in that order; junction bases with no gene match: 2. CDR3 sequence: CSARDASGSYEQYF. CDR3 coding DNA: TGCAGTGCTAGAGATGCTAGCGGGAGCTACGAGCAGTACTTC.

In this sample, this clonotype turned up many times. V is TRBV27 and J is TRBJ1-4; D is undetermined. Trimming shortened V by 2 bases and J by 10 bases, and 8 bases separated the two germline ends. CDR3 length equals 12 residues. Germline CDR1 and CDR2: MNHEY and SMNVEV (reference sequence). The CDR3 DNA follows: TGTGCCAGCAGTTTAAATGGGGTAAAACTGTTTTTT. It yields the protein CASSLNGVKLFF. The variable domain in full, with the rest retrieved from reference TRBV27 and TRBJ1-4, is EAQVTQNPRYLITVTGKKLTVTCSQNMNHEYMSWYRQDPGLGLRQIYYSMNVEVTDKGDVPEGYKVSRKEKRNFPLILESPSPNQTSLYFCASSLNGVKLFFGSGTQLSVL.

This clonotype was recorded at least ten times. CDR3 protein: CSVRDYEQYF. CDR3 DNA: TGCAGCGTGCGAGACTACGAGCAGTACTTC. J is TRBJ2-7 and V is TRBV29-1; D is unresolved. The CDR3 length is 10 residues. CDR1 is SQVTM, CDR2 ANQGSEA, per germline. V lost 6 bases, J lost 3 bases, and 6 bases lay in between.

This clonotype was recorded at least ten times. The rearrangement links TRBV28 to TRBJ1-1; TRBD1 might be the D (5 bases). V shed 5 bases and J shed 4 bases, with 17 bases lying between them. Germline V CDR1 and CDR2: MDHEN, SYDVKM. The CDR3 length is 15 residues. The CDR3 protein is CASSPVAGRGTEAFF. CDR3 nucleotide sequence: TGTGCCAGCAGTCCTGTGGCAGGGAGAGGCACTGAAGCTTTCTTT.

This clonotype was counted only a few times. V and J are TRBV5-7 and TRBJ2-1; 10 positions agree with TRBD1. Being an ORF, TRBV5-7 has a function that is uncertain. This CDR3 is 14 amino acids long. V trimming: 0 bases; J trimming: 9 bases; junction bases outside the gene matches: 3. The CDR3 loop is CASSLGQGAGEQFF. CDR3 in DNA: TGTGCCAGCAGCTTGGGACAGGGGGCGGGTGAGCAGTTCTTC.

This clonotype was seen many times. J is TRBJ2-1 and V is TRBV24-1; 7 bases line up with TRBD1. CDR1 KGHDR and CDR2 SFDVKD come from the germline V gene. This CDR3 is 14 amino acids long. V gave up 3 bases and J gave up 9 bases; unmatched junction bases: 7. CDR3 nucleotides: TGTGCCACCAGTGATCCGAAACAGGGGATTGAGCAGTTCTTC. Translation: CATSDPKQGIEQFF.

Many counts were recorded for this clonotype. The rearrangement links TRBV3-1 to TRBJ2-3; D remains ambiguous. The germline V and J ends were trimmed by 2 bases and 5 bases, with 5 bases remaining between them. The CDR3 is made up of 12 amino acids. Germline V gives CDR1 LGHDT, CDR2 YNNKEL (reference sequence). CDR3 region: CASSQLGDTQYF. DNA of the CDR3: TGTGCCAGCAGCCAACTGGGAGATACGCAGTATTTT.

This clonotype was seen ten or more times. This chain joins TRBV19 and TRBJ1-5, with 7 positions matching TRBD1. The germline CDR1 and CDR2 sequences are LNHDA and SQIVND (reference sequence). This CDR3 has 14 residues. After removal of 5 bases from V and 2 bases from J, the junction contained 3 bases not matched to a gene. This CDR3 is CASSDTGGNQPQHF. The CDR3 DNA follows: TGTGCCAGTAGTGACACAGGGGGCAATCAGCCCCAGCATTTT.

The rearrangement uses TRBV6-2 or TRBV6-3 and TRBJ1-2; perhaps TRBD1 as D (5 bases). The CDR3 loop spans 12 amino acids. Trimming left V 6 bases short and J 8 bases short, with 13 bases between. Germline CDR1 and CDR2: MNHEY and SVGEGT. This CDR3 is CASSVGGGGYTF. In DNA, the CDR3 is TGTGCCAGCAGCGTCGGGGGAGGCGGCTACACCTTC.